These T cell receptor beta chains were read from a single sample in a study of Ad26.COV2.S vaccination and SARS-CoV-2 variants. Clones were read by immunoSEQ multiplex PCR, and TCRdb kept only the in-frame ones, dropping some. The repertoire includes about 680,000 clones, around 89% of them detected once, and approximately 1.5% sits in the top ten. The sequenced sample was peripheral blood, obtained in a trial of Ad26.COV2.S vaccine versus placebo. These TCRs come from a person between 18 and 65 years old who received the Ad26.COV2.S COVID-19 vaccine or a placebo. The conserved cysteine and the conserved F or W are not part of the CDR3 here.

>TRBV5-4|TRBJ2-5
ASSLLGMETQY
>TRBV30|TRBJ1-3
AWSVRSISGNTIY
>TRBV3-1/TRBV3-2|TRBJ2-3
ASSQERGWDTQY
>TRBV7-2|TRBJ1-2
ASSFGTNYGYT
>TRBV6-5|TRBJ2-5
ASSFLGIGETQY
>TRBV7-2|TRBJ1-4
ASRRTGGNEKLF
>TRBV7-8|TRBJ2-1
ASSPWRNEQF
>TRBV6-6|TRBJ1-1
ASSYDRGNTEAF
>TRBV5-4|TRBJ2-1
ASSSGGSLYNEQF
>TRBV11-3|TRBJ2-7
ASSTTGGHEQY
>TRBV25-1|TRBJ1-1
ASSAFGQNTEAF
>TRBV3-1/TRBV3-2|TRBJ2-7
ASSQEASDLNEQY
>TRBV2|TRBJ1-2
ASRRQEYLYGYT
>TRBV5-1|TRBJ2-5
ASSLGGTEKETQY
>TRBV7-9|TRBJ1-1
ASSQSFGYGTEAF
>TRBV29-1|TRBJ2-7
SARTSGSYEQY
>TRBV5-1|TRBJ1-6
ATSETREGALH
>TRBV5-1|TRBJ2-5
ASSPSGLGGETQY
>TRBV6-4|TRBJ1-1
ASSETGLTEAF
>TRBV7-2|TRBJ2-1
ASSLAHKGREQF
>TRBV7-2|TRBJ1-2
ASSPADRYGYT
>TRBV30|TRBJ2-7
AWRLTGPRNEQY
>TRBV5-4|TRBJ1-2
ASSSGVYGYT
>TRBV27|TRBJ2-1
ASGRGAGAYNEQF
>TRBV7-9|TRBJ1-1
ASSPSLNTEAF
>TRBV2|TRBJ2-7
ASSGQGYEQY
>TRBV5-6|TRBJ2-3
ASSLRAGSVTDTQY
>TRBV11-2|TRBJ1-5
ASSLSLNQPQH
>TRBV7-9|TRBJ2-2
ASSLSAGGPGELF
>TRBV19|TRBJ2-1
ASTAGPEQF
>TRBV7-3|TRBJ2-3
ASSPWTSGGADTQY
>TRBV9|TRBJ1-2
ASSVEGRGYT
>TRBV15|TRBJ1-6
ATSPVDRDNSPLH
>TRBV19|TRBJ2-7
ASSPRIGGEQY
>TRBV2|TRBJ2-5
ASSRDQRGERETQY
>TRBV7-2|TRBJ2-6
ASSLEHHSGANVLT
>TRBV3-1/TRBV3-2|TRBJ1-6
ASSLRDGNSPLH
>TRBV19|TRBJ1-5
ASSISVQGKGQPQH
>TRBV7-9|TRBJ2-1
ASSYYLAIGEQF
>TRBV19|TRBJ1-2
ASSIVRTARGYT
>TRBV12-3/TRBV12-4|TRBJ1-2
ASSPGSYGYT
>TRBV30|TRBJ1-1
AWSNPQRGRGLGTEAF
>TRBV3-1/TRBV3-2|TRBJ2-1
ASSQVIRGRYNEQF
>TRBV6-2/TRBV6-3|TRBJ2-1
ASSLLNGGLF
>TRBV7-6|TRBJ2-3
ASNPGLAESLLTDTQY
>TRBV24-1|TRBJ2-1
ATAQGSHEQF
>TRBV24-1|TRBJ2-3
ATSPGVHQDTQY
>TRBV29-1|TRBJ2-7
SVGKGQGSYEQY
>TRBV3-1/TRBV3-2|TRBJ2-7
ASSQSDYEQY
>TRBV21-1|TRBJ2-7
ASSKEGSGSLYEQY
>TRBV2|TRBJ1-6
ASKGGGDSPLH
>TRBV2|TRBJ2-3
ASISKITNTQY
>TRBV19|TRBJ1-5
ASSIMLSSNQPQH
>TRBV4-1|TRBJ1-2
ASSQEAQPFYGYT